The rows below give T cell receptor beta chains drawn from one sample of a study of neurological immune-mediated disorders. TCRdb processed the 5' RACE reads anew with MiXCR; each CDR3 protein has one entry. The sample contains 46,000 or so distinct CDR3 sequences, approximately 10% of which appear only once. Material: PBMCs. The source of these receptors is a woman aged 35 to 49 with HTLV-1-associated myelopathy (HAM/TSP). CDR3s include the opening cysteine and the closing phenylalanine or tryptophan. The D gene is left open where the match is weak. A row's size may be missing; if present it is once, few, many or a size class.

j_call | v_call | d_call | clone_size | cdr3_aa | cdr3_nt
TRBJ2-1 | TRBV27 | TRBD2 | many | CASSPYLGLANEQFF | TGTGCCAGCAGTCCCTATCTCGGACTAGCAAACGAGCAGTTCTTC
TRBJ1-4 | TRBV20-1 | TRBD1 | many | CSARNAGGPNEKLFF | TGCAGTGCTAGGAATGCAGGGGGCCCGAATGAAAAACTGTTTTTT
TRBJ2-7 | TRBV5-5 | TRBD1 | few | CTSSSVTRDRAYEQYF | TGTACCAGCAGCTCGGTGACCCGGGACAGGGCCTACGAGCAGTACTTC
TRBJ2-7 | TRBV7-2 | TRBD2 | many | CASSLEAGGLEQYF | TGTGCCAGCAGCTTAGAAGCGGGGGGGCTCGAGCAGTACTTC
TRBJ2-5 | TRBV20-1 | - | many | CSARGPQYSEETQYF | TGCAGTGCTAGAGGGCCGCAGTACTCGGAAGAGACCCAGTACTTC
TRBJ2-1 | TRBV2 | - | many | CASSEEVWGRLYNEQFF | TGTGCCAGCAGTGAAGAGGTGTGGGGACGGCTCTACAATGAGCAGTTCTTC
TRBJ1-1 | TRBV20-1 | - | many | CSARHISNTEAFF | TGCAGTGCTAGACACATATCGAACACTGAAGCTTTCTTT
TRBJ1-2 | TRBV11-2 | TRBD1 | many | CASSHYRGPDREDYGYTF | TGTGCCAGCAGCCATTATCGGGGCCCGGACAGGGAAGACTATGGCTACACCTTC
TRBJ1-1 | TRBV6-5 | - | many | CASSSRDNTEAFF | TGTGCCAGCAGTTCCAGGGACAACACTGAAGCTTTCTTT
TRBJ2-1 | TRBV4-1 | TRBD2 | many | CASTGRAGEYNEQFF | TGCGCCAGCACAGGGAGAGCGGGGGAATACAATGAGCAGTTCTTC
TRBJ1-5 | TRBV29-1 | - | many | CSVGQLGGNQPQHF | TGCAGCGTTGGTCAACTTGGGGGCAATCAGCCCCAGCATTTT
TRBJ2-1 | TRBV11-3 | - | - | CASSQGGKGQSSYNEQFF | TGTGCCAGCAGCCAGGGGGGGAAAGGACAGAGCTCCTACAATGAGCAGTTCTTC
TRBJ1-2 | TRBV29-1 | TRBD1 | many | CSVEQQGRWDGYTF | TGCAGCGTTGAACAACAGGGGCGTTGGGATGGCTACACCTTC